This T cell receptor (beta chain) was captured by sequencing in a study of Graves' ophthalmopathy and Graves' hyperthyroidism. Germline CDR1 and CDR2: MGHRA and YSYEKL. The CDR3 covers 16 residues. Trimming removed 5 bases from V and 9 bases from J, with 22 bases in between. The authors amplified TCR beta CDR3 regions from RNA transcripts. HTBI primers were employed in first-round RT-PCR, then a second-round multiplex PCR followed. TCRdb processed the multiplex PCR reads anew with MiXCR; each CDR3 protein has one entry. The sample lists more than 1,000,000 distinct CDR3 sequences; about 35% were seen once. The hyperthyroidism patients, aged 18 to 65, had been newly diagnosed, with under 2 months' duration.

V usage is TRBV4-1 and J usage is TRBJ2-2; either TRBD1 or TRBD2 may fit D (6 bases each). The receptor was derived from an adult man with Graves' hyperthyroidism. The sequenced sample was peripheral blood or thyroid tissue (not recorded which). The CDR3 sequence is CASSTHRDTGARELFF. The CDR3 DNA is TGCGCCAGCAGCACACACCGGGACACGGGGGCGAGGGAGCTGTTTTTT.